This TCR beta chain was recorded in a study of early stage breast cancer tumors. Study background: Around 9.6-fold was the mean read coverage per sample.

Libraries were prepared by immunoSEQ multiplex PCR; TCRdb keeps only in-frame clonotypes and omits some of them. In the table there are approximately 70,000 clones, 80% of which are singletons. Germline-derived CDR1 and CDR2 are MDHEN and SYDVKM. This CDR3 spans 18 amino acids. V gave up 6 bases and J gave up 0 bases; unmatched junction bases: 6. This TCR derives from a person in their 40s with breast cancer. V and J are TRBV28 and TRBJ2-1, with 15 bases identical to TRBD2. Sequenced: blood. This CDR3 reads CASSRRTSGRASYNEQFF. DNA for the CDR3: TGTGCCAGCAGCCGTCGGACTAGCGGGAGGGCCTCCTACAATGAGCAGTTCTTC.